This TCR beta chain was recovered during a study of T cell clonality in common variable immunodeficiency. Study-wide results and caveats: Fewer deletions and N-nucleotide insertions were reportedly seen in common variable immunodeficiency TCR beta sequences. CVID subjects had higher TCRbeta clonality than healthy controls, most marked in about a third. T cell subpopulation sequencing would be needed to explain CVID clonality.

This clone has at least ten counts. The antigen remains undetermined. Repertoires were generated with immunoSEQ multiplex PCR, while TCRdb's copy carries only in-frame clones and drops some. Observed in the sample are some 16,000 clones, none of them singletons. CVID subjects were about 14 female and around 28 male, aged roughly 8 to 65. CVID subjects were neither ill nor on immunomodulatory or immunosuppressive medication at sampling. The specimen was peripheral blood mononuclear cells. The sequence was collected from a human donor with common variable immunodeficiency.

The chain's CDR3 is CASSLARAVEAFF. Incomplete CDR3 DNA: TGTGCCAGCAGCTTAGCCAGGGCCGTAGAA. V usage is TRBV11-2 and J usage is TRBJ1-1, with D perhaps matching TRBD1 (5 bases). The CDR3 is cut off 3 residues early in the read; its end comes from the germline J gene. Per germline, CDR1 SGHAT and CDR2 FQNNGV. The CDR3 contains 13 residues.